The present entry profiles one T cell receptor beta chain with its context. TCRdb's table, derived via immunoSEQ multiplex PCR, lists solely in-frame clones and lacks some. The data contain more than 350,000 clones, around 89% of them singletons. Germline values: CDR1 SNHLY, CDR2 FYNNEI. The CDR3 consists of 15 residues. The trim removed 5 bases at V and 2 bases at J, leaving 6 bases unmatched. This sample is drawn from a study of blood T cell repertoires in COVID-19. The sample taken for sequencing was PBMCs or T cells enriched from blood (not recorded which). This chain connects TRBV2 to TRBJ1-5; 7 bases match TRBD1. The clonotype comes from a young man who had recovered from COVID-19. The CDR3 reads CASSQDRAGNQPQHF. The CDR3, as DNA: TGTGCCAGCAGTCAAGACAGGGCCGGCAATCAGCCCCAGCATTTT.